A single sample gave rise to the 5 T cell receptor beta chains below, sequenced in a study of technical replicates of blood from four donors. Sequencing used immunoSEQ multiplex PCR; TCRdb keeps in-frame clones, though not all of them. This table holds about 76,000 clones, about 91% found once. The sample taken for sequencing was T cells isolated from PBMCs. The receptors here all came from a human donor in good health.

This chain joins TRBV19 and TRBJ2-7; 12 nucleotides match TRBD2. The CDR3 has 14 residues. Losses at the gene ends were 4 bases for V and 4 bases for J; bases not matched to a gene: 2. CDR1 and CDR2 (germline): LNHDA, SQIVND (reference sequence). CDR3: CASSKGLAGYEQYF. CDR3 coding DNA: TGTGCCAGTAGTAAGGGACTAGCGGGTTACGAGCAGTACTTC.

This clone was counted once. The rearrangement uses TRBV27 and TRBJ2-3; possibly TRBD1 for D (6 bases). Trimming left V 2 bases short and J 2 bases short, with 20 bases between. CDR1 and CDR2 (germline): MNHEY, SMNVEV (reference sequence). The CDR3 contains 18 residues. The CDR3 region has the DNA TGTGCCAGCAGTTTAGACCCCGGACAGACCAGCTCCACAGATACGCAGTATTTT. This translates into CASSLDPGQTSSTDTQYF.

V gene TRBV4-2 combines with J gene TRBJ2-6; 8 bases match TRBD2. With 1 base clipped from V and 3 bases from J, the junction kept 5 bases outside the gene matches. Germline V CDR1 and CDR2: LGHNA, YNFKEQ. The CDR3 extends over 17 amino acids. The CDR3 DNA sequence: TGTGCCAGCAGCCAAGCAAGCGGGAGAAGTGGGGCCAACGTCCTGACTTTC. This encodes CASSQASGRSGANVLTF.

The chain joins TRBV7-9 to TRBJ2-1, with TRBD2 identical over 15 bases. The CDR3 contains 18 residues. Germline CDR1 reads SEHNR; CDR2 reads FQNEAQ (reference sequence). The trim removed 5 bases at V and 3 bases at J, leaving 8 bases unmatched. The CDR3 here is CASSPMPGLAGGYNEQFF. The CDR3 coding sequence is TGTGCCAGCAGCCCCATGCCGGGACTAGCGGGGGGCTACAATGAGCAGTTCTTC.

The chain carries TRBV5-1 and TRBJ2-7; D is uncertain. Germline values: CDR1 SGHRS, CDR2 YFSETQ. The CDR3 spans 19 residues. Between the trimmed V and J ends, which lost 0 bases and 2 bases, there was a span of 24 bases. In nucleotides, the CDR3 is TGCGCCAGCAGCTTGGCCTACATTGGCCAGCCAGGAATTCCCTACGAGCAGTACTTC. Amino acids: CASSLAYIGQPGIPYEQYF.